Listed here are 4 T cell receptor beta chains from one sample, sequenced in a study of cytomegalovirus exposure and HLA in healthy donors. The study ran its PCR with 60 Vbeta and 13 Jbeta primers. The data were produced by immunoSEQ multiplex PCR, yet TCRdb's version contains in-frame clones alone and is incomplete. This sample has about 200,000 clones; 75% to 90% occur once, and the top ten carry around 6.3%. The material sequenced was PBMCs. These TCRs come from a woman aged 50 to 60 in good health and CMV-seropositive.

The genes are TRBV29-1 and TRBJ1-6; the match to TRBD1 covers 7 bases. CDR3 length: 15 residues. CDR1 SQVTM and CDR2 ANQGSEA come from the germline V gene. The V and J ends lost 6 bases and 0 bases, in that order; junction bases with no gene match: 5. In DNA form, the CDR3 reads TGCAGCGTGGGACAGATCCTCTCCTATAATTCACCCCTCCACTTT. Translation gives CSVGQILSYNSPLHF.

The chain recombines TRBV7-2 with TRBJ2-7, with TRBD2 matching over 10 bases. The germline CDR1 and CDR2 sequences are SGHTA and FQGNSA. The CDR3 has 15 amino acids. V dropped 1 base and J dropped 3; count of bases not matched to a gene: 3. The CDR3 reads CASSLVLAGVYEQYF. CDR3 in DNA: TGTGCCAGCAGCTTAGTTCTAGCGGGAGTCTACGAGCAGTACTTC.

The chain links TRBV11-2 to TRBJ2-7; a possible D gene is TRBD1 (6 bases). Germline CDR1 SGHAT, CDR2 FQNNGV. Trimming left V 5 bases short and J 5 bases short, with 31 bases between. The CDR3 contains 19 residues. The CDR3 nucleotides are TGTGCCAGCAGCCCGAACAGGGTGAGTCTCCGGGTCGGAAAAGACGAGCAGTACTTC. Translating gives CASSPNRVSLRVGKDEQYF. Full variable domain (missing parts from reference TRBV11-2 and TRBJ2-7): EAGVAQSPRYKIIEKRQSVAFWCNPISGHATLYWYQQILGQGPKLLIQFQNNGVVDDSQLPKDRFSAERLKGVDSTLKIQPAKLEDSAVYLCASSPNRVSLRVGKDEQYFGPGTRLTVT.

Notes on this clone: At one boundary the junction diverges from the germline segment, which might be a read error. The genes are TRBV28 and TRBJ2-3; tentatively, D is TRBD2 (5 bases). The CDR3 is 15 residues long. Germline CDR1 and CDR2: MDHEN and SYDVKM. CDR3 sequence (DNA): TGTGCCTGCAGTTCTGGTGGGGAGAGTACAGATACGCAGTATTTT. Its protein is CACSSGGESTDTQYF.